One and the same sample provided the 14 T cell receptor beta chains below, sequenced in a study of T-cell memory formation after mild COVID-19. TCRdb re-called the 5' RACE reads through MiXCR, storing one row per CDR3 protein. The table includes hundreds of thousands of distinct CDR3 sequences, 20% to 25% detected once. Sample: PBMCs or a T cell subset sorted from them (not recorded which). These receptors originate from an adult woman who had mild COVID-19 (a few samples of this study predate the infection). Cell type and time point are not known.

The V gene is TRBV3-1, the J gene TRBJ2-2; D unresolved. The germline V gene has CDR1 LGHDT and CDR2 YNNKEL (reference sequence). Trimming removed 4 bases from V and 1 base from J, with 13 bases in between. This CDR3 is 16 amino acids long. The CDR3 loop reads CASSPKVLLNTGELFF. CDR3 bases: TGTGCCAGCAGCCCCAAAGTACTTCTGAACACCGGGGAGCTGTTTTTT.

This chain links TRBV9 with TRBJ2-7, with 10 positions matching TRBD2. The V gene's germline CDR1 is SGDLS and CDR2 YYNGEE. The length of the CDR3 is 15 residues. The V and J ends lost 0 bases and 6 bases, in that order; junction bases with no gene match: 6. Here the CDR3 DNA reads TGTGCCAGCAGCGTAGCTAGCGGGAGTGAGGGCGAGCAGTACTTC. Residues: CASSVASGSEGEQYF.

A few counts support this clonotype. The chain joins TRBV29-1 to TRBJ2-3; TRBD2 aligns across 8 bases. Germline CDR1 SQVTM, CDR2 ANQGSEA. CDR3 length: 13 residues. The V segment lost 6 bases and the J segment 2 bases; nucleotides outside the gene matches: 4. CDR3 region: CSVVAGHTDTQYF. CDR3 DNA: TGCAGCGTCGTAGCGGGGCACACAGATACGCAGTATTTT.

This clonotype was seen more than once but under ten times. This chain joins TRBV3-1 and TRBJ2-1; TRBD2 is a possible D gene (6 bases). The CDR3 loop spans 14 amino acids. Trimming left V 3 bases short and J 10 bases short, with 16 bases between. CDR1 is LGHDT, CDR2 YNNKEL, per germline (reference sequence). The CDR3 reads CASSHPEERAEQFF. In DNA, the CDR3 is TGTGCCAGCAGCCACCCAGAAGAGCGGGCCGAGCAGTTCTTC.

The rearrangement joins TRBV5-6 to TRBJ1-2; 10 bases match TRBD1. This CDR3 has 15 residues. The junction had 8 bases not matched to a gene; V was cut back by 3 bases and J by 6 bases. CDR1 and CDR2 (germline): SGHDT, YYEEEE. The CDR3 DNA is TGTGCCAGCAGCTACCCCGGGACAGGGGTGAATGGCTACACCTTC. Its protein is CASSYPGTGVNGYTF.

The chain couples TRBV12-3 or TRBV12-4 to TRBJ2-3; 9 nucleotides agree with TRBD2. The trim removed 3 bases at V and 0 bases at J, leaving 7 bases unmatched. The CDR3 runs to 17 residues. CDR3 in amino acids: CASSFAGGSSSTDTQYF. DNA for the CDR3: TGTGCCAGCAGTTTTGCGGGAGGGTCGTCTAGCACAGATACGCAGTATTTT.

CDR3 sequence: CASSPRGGGYVEAFF. Here the CDR3 DNA reads TGTGCCAGCAGTCCCCGGGGGGGAGGGTATGTTGAAGCTTTCTTT. This chain links TRBV12-3 or TRBV12-4 with TRBJ1-1, with D perhaps matching TRBD1 (5 bases). This CDR3 contains 15 residues. The V end lost 5 bases, the J end lost 7 bases, and 20 bases lay between the germline ends.

This clonotype was observed many times. The rearrangement uses TRBV24-1 and TRBJ2-1, with 7 positions matching TRBD2. From germline, CDR1 is KGHDR and CDR2 SFDVKD. The CDR3 contains 13 residues. V gave up 5 bases and J gave up 7 bases; unmatched junction bases: 4. The CDR3 DNA reads TGTGCCACCAGTGGTAGCGGGCCAAATGAGCAGTTCTTC. Protein sequence: CATSGSGPNEQFF.

This clonotype has more than one count but fewer than ten. The CDR3 coding sequence is TGTGCCAGCAGCAAGACTAGCGGGAAGTTTTACGAGCAGTACTTC. Its protein is CASSKTSGKFYEQYF. This chain links TRBV5-6 with TRBJ2-7, with 11 nucleotides matching TRBD2. The V gene end was trimmed by 4 bases and the J gene end by 4 bases; junction bases not matched to a gene: 7. The CDR3 totals 15 residues. The germline V gene has CDR1 SGHDT and CDR2 YYEEEE.

The chain uses TRBV7-9 and TRBJ2-3, with 8 bases matching TRBD2. CDR1 is SEHNR, CDR2 FQNEAQ, per germline (reference sequence). After removal of 7 bases from V and 2 bases from J, the junction contained 8 bases not matched to a gene. The CDR3 runs 15 residues. The chain's CDR3 is CASNVLAVNTDTQYF. In DNA, the CDR3 is TGTGCCAGCAACGTACTAGCGGTGAACACAGATACGCAGTATTTT.

The genes are TRBV18 and TRBJ2-3; D possibly corresponds to TRBD2 (6 bases). The germline gives CDR1 KGHSH, CDR2 LQKENI. The V end was cut by 4 bases, the J end by 0 bases, with 20 bases between. This CDR3 has 18 amino acids. The CDR3 region is CASSRGGTRDSSTDTQYF. The CDR3 DNA follows: TGTGCCAGCTCACGCGGCGGTACCCGGGACTCAAGCACAGATACGCAGTATTTT.

A few counts support this clonotype. The CDR3 sequence is CVTTGGERGYTF. The CDR3 DNA is TGTGTAACGACGGGCGGGGAGAGAGGCTACACCTTC. The chain couples TRBV6-1 to TRBJ1-2; D is undetermined. Germline V gene data show CDR1 as MNHNS and CDR2 as SASEGT. This CDR3 is built from 12 residues.

This clonotype turned up a few times. The gene calls are TRBV5-1 and TRBJ2-7; a weak D match, TRBD2 (6 bases). The CDR3 sequence is 14 residues long. Germline V gives CDR1 SGHRS, CDR2 YFSETQ. V was trimmed by 2 bases and J by 3 bases, leaving 12 bases between them. The CDR3 sequence: CASSFLDGGYEQYF. The DNA for the CDR3 is TGCGCCAGCAGCTTTCTGGACGGGGGCTACGAGCAGTACTTC.

Many counts were recorded for this clonotype. The V gene is TRBV30, the J gene TRBJ1-5; D not certain. Per the germline V gene, CDR1 is GTSNPN and CDR2 is SVGIG (reference sequence). The CDR3 extends over 12 amino acids. V lost 4 bases and J 2 bases, leaving 6 bases between the germline ends. The CDR3 loop is CAWTSGNQPQHF. CDR3 DNA: TGTGCCTGGACAAGCGGCAATCAGCCCCAGCATTTT.